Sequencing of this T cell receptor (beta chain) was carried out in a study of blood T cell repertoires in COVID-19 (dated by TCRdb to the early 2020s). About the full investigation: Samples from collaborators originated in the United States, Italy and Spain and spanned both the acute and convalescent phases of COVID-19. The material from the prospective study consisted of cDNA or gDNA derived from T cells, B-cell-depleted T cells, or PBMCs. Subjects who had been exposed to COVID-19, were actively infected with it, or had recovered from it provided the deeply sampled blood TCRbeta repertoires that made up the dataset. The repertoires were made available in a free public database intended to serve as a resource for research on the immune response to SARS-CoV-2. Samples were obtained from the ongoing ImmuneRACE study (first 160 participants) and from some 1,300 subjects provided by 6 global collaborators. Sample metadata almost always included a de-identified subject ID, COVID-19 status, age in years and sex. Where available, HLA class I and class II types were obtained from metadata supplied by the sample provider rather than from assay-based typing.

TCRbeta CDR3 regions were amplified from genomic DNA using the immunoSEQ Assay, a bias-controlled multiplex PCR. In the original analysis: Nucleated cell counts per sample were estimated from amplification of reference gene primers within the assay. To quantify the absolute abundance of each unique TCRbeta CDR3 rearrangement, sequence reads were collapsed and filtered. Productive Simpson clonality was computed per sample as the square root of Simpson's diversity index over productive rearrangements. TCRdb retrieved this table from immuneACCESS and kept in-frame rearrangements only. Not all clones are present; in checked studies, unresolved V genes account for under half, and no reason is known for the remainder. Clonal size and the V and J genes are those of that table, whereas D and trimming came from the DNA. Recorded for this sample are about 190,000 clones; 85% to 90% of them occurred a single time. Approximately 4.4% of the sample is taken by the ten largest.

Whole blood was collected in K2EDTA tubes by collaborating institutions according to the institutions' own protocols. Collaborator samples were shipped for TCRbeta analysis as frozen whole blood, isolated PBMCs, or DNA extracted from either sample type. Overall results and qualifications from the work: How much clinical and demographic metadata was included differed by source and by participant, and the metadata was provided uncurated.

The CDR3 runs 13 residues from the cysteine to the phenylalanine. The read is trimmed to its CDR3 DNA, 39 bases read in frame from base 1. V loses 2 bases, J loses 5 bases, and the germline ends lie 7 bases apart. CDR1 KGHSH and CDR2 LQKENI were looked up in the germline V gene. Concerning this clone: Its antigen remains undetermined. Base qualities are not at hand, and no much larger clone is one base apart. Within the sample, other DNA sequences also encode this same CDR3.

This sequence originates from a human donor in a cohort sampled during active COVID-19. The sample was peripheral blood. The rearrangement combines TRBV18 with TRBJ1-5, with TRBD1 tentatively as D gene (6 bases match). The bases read TGTGCCAGCTCACCAGCAGGGGATCAGCCCCAGCATTTT. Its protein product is CASSPAGDQPQHF.